This T cell receptor beta chain originates from a study of Graves' ophthalmopathy and Graves' hyperthyroidism. Amplifying from RNA transcripts, the study obtained TCR beta CDR3 regions. Second-round multiplex PCR came after first-round RT-PCR with HTBI primers. TCRdb called the multiplex PCR reads again in MiXCR, with one record for every CDR3 protein. Here the sample spans hundreds of thousands of distinct CDR3 sequences, approximately 21% being singletons. V was clipped by 0 bases and J by 3 bases, with 33 bases between them. This CDR3 comprises 22 residues. This clonotype has a count of ten or more. What it binds is unknown. General study results and limits: The model's ophthalmopathy progression predictions had roughly 69% sensitivity and over 72% specificity.

The TCR sequence derives from a woman younger than 30 with stable Graves' hyperthyroidism. Some clones in this sample may be carry-over from other donors' samples. Sample: peripheral blood. The chain has TRBV12-3 or TRBV12-4 and TRBJ2-7, with a tentative D call TRBD2 (6 bases). CDR3 sequence reads: CASSLALGTPIMGRQGIYEQYF. The CDR3 region has the DNA TGTGCCAGCAGTTTAGCGCTGGGGACTCCGATAATGGGTCGTCAGGGAATCTACGAGCAGTACTTC.